These 7 T cell receptor beta chains came from one sample sequenced in a study of tumor-infiltrating lymphocytes in primary liver carcinoma. TCR beta cDNA was made from 450 to 550 ng total RNA with a constant-region primer. Slightly modified ARM-PCR, run as three nested multiplex PCR rounds, produced the TCR beta libraries. Two initial PCR rounds of 10 to 11 cycles each paired TRBV1-TRBV30 forward primers with a C-beta reverse primer. One entry per CDR3 protein, called by TCRdb with MiXCR from the multiplex PCR reads. The profile shows 80,000 to 100,000 distinct CDR3 sequences, just under 70% of them singletons. The approximately 17-32 mg bulk tissue piece was not sorted before simultaneous RNA and DNA extraction. The specimen sequenced was tumor-adjacent normal liver tissue. The origin of the receptors is a man aged 40-49 years with primary liver carcinoma and hepatitis B virus infection.

A remark on this clonotype: The CDR3 ends on some other residue instead of the conserved phenylalanine or tryptophan, so this is likely a read error. The CDR3 DNA is TGTGCCAGCAGTTTCCCTGGGGTTGAGCAGTTCCTC. Protein product: CASSFPGVEQFL. V and J are TRBV12-3 or TRBV12-4 and TRBJ2-1; unclear D gene. The V gene lost 3 bases and the J gene lost 9 bases, with 9 bases spanning the gap. The CDR3 consists of 12 residues.

As regards this clonotype: One end of the junction fails to match germline, which may point to a read error. The V call is TRBV4-2, the J call TRBJ2-1; D may be TRBD2 (6 bases). CDR1 LGHNA and CDR2 YNFKEQ come from the germline V gene. The length of the CDR3 is 18 residues. The CDR3 loop reads CASSQEAIAASSYNGQFF. CDR3 coding DNA: TGTGCCAGCAGCCAAGAAGCTATAGCGGCAAGCTCCTACAATGGGCAGTTCTTC.

The chain has TRBV6-2 or TRBV6-3 and TRBJ2-5; perhaps TRBD2 as D (6 bases). Trimming removed 8 bases at V and 5 bases at J, with 24 bases between. The germline V gene has CDR1 MNHEY and CDR2 SVGEGT. The CDR3 loop spans 16 amino acids. CDR3 bases: TGTGCCAGCGAGCCTTCGTCGGAGGGGTTACATGAGACCCAGTACTTC. Translation gives CASEPSSEGLHETQYF.

In its sample, this clonotype was seen many times. This sequence joins TRBV7-9 and TRBJ2-2; D perhaps matches TRBD2 (5 bases). The CDR3 contains 17 residues. Per germline, CDR1 SEHNR and CDR2 FQNEAQ (reference sequence). V lost 5 bases to trimming and J lost 5 bases, with 21 bases between them. The CDR3 region is CASSPLDGDTRTGELFF. The CDR3 nucleotides are TGTGCCAGCAGCCCCTTGGACGGGGATACTAGGACCGGGGAGCTGTTTTTT.

This clonotype has a count of ten or more. The chain joins TRBV10-2 to TRBJ2-7, with 11 bases aligning to TRBD2. This CDR3 spans 12 amino acids. Germline values: CDR1 WSHSY, CDR2 SAAADI. V lost 9 bases, J lost 3 bases, and 1 base stayed unmatched. The CDR3 DNA is TGCGCCAGACTAGCGGGAGACTACGAGCAGTACTTC. Amino acid sequence: CARLAGDYEQYF.

This clonotype was seen a few times. CDR3 in amino acids: CSAKRTSGRPTDTQHF. The CDR3 DNA reads as TGCAGTGCTAAAAGGACTAGCGGGAGGCCGACAGATACGCAGCATTTT. The chain joins TRBV20-1 to TRBJ2-3; weak D call: TRBD1 (5 bases). The DNA matches TRBJ1-5 better at its end, which makes the J call doubtful. The CDR3 runs 16 residues. Germline assignment: CDR1 DFQATT and CDR2 SNEGSKA (reference sequence).

To note about this clonotype: This may stem from a read error, because a much larger clone lies one nucleotide away. The CDR3 sequence: CASSANTDTQYF. Written as DNA, the CDR3 is TGTGCCAGCAGCGCCAACACAGATACGCAGTATTTT. This sequence joins TRBV11-2 and TRBJ2-3; D call uncertain. From germline, CDR1 is SGHAT and CDR2 FQNNGV. The CDR3 runs 12 residues. Trimming took off 5 bases at V and 2 bases at J, with 5 bases between the two ends.